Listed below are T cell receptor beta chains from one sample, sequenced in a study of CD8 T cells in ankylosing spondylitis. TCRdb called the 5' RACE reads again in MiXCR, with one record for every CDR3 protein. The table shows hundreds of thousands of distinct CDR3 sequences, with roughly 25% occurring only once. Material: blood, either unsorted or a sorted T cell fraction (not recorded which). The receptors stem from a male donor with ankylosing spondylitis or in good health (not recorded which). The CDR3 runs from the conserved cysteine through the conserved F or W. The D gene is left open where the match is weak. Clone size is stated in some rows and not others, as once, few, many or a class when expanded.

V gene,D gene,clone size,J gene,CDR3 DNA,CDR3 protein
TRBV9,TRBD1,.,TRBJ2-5,TGTGCCAGCAGCGTCCAGACAGGGCCTCAAGAGACCCAGTACTTC,CASSVQTGPQETQYF
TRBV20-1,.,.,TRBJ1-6,TGCAGTGCTAGAGGTGGAGGGAATTCACCCCTCCACTTT,CSARGGGNSPLHF
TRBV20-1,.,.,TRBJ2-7,TGCAGTGCACTCCAAGGAGGGCTCGAGCAGTACTTC,CSALQGGLEQYF
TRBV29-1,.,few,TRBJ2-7,TGCAGCGTGGCGGGGCTAGCTGGCTACGAGCAGTACTTC,CSVAGLAGYEQYF
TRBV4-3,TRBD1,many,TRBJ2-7,TGCGCCAGCAGCCAAGGAAGACAGGGCGGCGACGAGCAGTACTTC,CASSQGRQGGDEQYF
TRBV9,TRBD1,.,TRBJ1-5,TGTGCCAGCAGCGTAGGGGACAGTCATCCCCAGCATTTT,CASSVGDSHPQHF
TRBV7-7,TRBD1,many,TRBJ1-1,TGTGCTAGCAGCCCCGGGACAGGCACCGAAGCTTTCTTT,CASSPGTGTEAFF
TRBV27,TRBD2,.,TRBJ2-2,TGTGCCAGCAGACGGGGGGGATTCGGGGAGCTGTTTTTT,CASRRGGFGELFF
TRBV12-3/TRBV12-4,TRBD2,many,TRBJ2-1,TGTGCCAGCAGTCTAGCGGGAGGCGACAATGAGCAGTTCTTC,CASSLAGGDNEQFF
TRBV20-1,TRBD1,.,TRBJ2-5,TGCAGTGCTAGAGTGGGACAGGGGAGAGAGACCCAGTACTTC,CSARVGQGRETQYF
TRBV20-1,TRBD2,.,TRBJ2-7,TGCAGTGCGGAATCCAGACTAGCGGGAGGGGTCTACGAGCAGTACTTC,CSAESRLAGGVYEQYF
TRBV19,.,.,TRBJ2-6,TGTGCCAGTAGCCGGGACAACTCTGGGGCCAACGTCCTGACTTTC,CASSRDNSGANVLTF
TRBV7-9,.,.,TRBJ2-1,TGTGCCAGCAGCTTAGCGCTAGATGAGCAGTTCTTC,CASSLALDEQFF
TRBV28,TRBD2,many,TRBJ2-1,TGTGCCAGCCGCCTTACGATAGCGGGAGGGCCGCCGGAGCAGTTCTTC,CASRLTIAGGPPEQFF
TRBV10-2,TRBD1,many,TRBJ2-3,TGCGCCAGCAGGAGTCGAGGCAGGGGGCGGCGAGATACGCAGTATTTT,CASRSRGRGRRDTQYF
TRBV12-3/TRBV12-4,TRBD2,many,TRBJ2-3,TGTGCCAGCAGTTTGGGGAGAACTAGCGGGAGGGGTGGAGATACGCAGTATTTT,CASSLGRTSGRGGDTQYF
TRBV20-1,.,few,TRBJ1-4,TGCAGTGCTAGAGACGTTGGGGGGCTCGGTAATGAAAAACTGTTTTTT,CSARDVGGLGNEKLFF
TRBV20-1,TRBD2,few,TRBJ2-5,TGCAGTGCTAGTATTAGGGGGACTAGCGGGGGCCAAGAGACCCAGTACTTC,CSASIRGTSGGQETQYF
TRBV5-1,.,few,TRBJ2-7,TGCGCCAGCAGCTGGACAGCTAGCTCCTACGAGCAGTACTTC,CASSWTASSYEQYF
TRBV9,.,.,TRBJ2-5,TGTGCCAGCAGCCCAGTGGGCCTGGAGACCCAGTACTTC,CASSPVGLETQYF
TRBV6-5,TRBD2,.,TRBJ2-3,TGTGCCAGCAGTTTCGGGACTAGCGGGGGTTCCACAGATACGCAGTATTTT,CASSFGTSGGSTDTQYF
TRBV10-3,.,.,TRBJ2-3,TGTGCCATCAGTGGGGTGGGAGCAGATACGCAGTATTTT,CAISGVGADTQYF
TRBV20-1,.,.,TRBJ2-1,TGCAGTGCAATACAGGGAGGCTCCTACAATGAGCAGTTCTTC,CSAIQGGSYNEQFF
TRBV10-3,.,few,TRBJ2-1,TGTGCCATCAGCAGAGTCCGAGACAATGAGCAGTTCTTC,CAISRVRDNEQFF
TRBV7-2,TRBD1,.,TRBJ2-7,TGTGCCAGCAGCTTTCGACAGGGGCAACACGAGCAGTACTTC,CASSFRQGQHEQYF
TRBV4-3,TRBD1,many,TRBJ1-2,TGCGCCAGCAGCCCGGGACAGGGTCGATCGTATGGCTACACCTTC,CASSPGQGRSYGYTF
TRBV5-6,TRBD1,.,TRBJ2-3,TGTGCCAGCAGCTACGACAGGGTTGGGACAGATACGCAGTATTTT,CASSYDRVGTDTQYF
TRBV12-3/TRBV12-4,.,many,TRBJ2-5,TGTGCCAGCAGTTCGGGGTTAGGGACCCAGTACTTC,CASSSGLGTQYF
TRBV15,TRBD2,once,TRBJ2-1,TGTGCCACCAGCAGAGAGGTAGCGGGAGGGCCTTACAATGAGCAGTTCTTC,CATSREVAGGPYNEQFF
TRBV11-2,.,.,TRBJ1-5,TGTGCCAGCAGCTTAGCGGCAGATAGCAATCAGCCCCAGCATTTT,CASSLAADSNQPQHF
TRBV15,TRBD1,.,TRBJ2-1,TGTGCCACCAGCAGAGGTGGGACAGGGGGCGGCTCCTACAATGAGCAGTTCTTC,CATSRGGTGGGSYNEQFF
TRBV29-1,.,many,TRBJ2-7,TGCAGCGTTGCGTGGGATGGTGAGCAGTACTTC,CSVAWDGEQYF
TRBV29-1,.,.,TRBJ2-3,TGCAGCGTTGAGAGGGGGGACAGCGACACAGATACGCAGTATTTT,CSVERGDSDTDTQYF
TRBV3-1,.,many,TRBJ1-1,TGTGCCAGCAGCGCTAGGGAGTACCTTGAAGCTTTCTTT,CASSAREYLEAFF
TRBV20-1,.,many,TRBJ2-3,TGCAGTGCTAGTTGGGCGGATACGCAGTATTTT,CSASWADTQYF
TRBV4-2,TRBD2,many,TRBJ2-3,TGTGCCAGCAGCCAAGAGCTGATAAGCGGGAGGCACACAGATACGCAGTATTTT,CASSQELISGRHTDTQYF
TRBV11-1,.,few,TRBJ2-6,TGTGCCAGCAGCTTAGCGTCAGCGAGCTCTGGGGCCAACGTCCTGACTTTC,CASSLASASSGANVLTF
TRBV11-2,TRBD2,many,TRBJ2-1,TGTGCCAGCAGCCCGGGGACTAGCGCTTCTATTGATGAGCAGTTCTTC,CASSPGTSASIDEQFF
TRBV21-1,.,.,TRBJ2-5,TGTGCCAGACGGACTAGCGGGATGGAGGTAGAGACCCAGTACTTC,CARRTSGMEVETQYF
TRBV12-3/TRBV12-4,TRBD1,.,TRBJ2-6,TGTGCCTGCAGTGCCGGGACAGCTGGACTCAGCTCTGGGGCCAACGTCCTGACTTTC,CACSAGTAGLSSGANVLTF
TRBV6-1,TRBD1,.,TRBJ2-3,TGTGCCAGCAGACCGACTCCGGGACAGGGTGGGACAGATACGCAGTATTTT,CASRPTPGQGGTDTQYF
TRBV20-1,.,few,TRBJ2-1,TGCAGTGCTAGAGGCGTCTTCGAGGGGCGTCAAGTGAATGAGCAGTTCTTC,CSARGVFEGRQVNEQFF
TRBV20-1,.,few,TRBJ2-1,TGCAGTGCGCACCCTCTCTCGCGGATGTCCTACAATGAGCAGTTCTTC,CSAHPLSRMSYNEQFF
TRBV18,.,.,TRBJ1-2,TGTGCCAGCTCCGCCAGTGCCCTCCAGGGGCTGTATGGCTACACCTTC,CASSASALQGLYGYTF
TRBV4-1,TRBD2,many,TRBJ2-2,TGCGCCAGCAGCCAAGATCCCACAGCGGGAGTCACCTCTGCCGGGGAGCTGTTTTTT,CASSQDPTAGVTSAGELFF
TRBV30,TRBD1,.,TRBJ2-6,TGTGCCTGGAGTACAGGGGGCTCTGGGGCCAACGTCCTGACTTTC,CAWSTGGSGANVLTF